Given below is one T cell receptor beta chain in context. There are a few counts of this clone. Its antigen target is currently unknown. No base-level quality is on record; no much larger clone is a single base apart. Library preparation employed the immunoSEQ multiplex PCR assay. For the multiplex PCR, a mixture combining 60 forward primers for TCR Vbeta segments and 13 reverse primers for TCR Jbeta segments was used. The CDR3 region of rearranged TCR beta genes was amplified from genomic DNA by a multiplex PCR assay. Amplified TCR beta libraries were sequenced as 87-base-pair reads on the Illumina HiSeq System. Under the source paper's analysis protocol: Across the 666 repertoires, a later analysis counted tens of millions of unique TCR beta chains, roughly 11 million of which were shared by at least two donors. Raw reads were error-corrected and collapsed into unique sequences by a nearest-neighbor algorithm in which closely related sequences were merged to remove PCR and sequencing errors. To assign V, D and J gene segments, CDR3 sequences were aligned to IMGT reference sequences. Each retained sequence needed at least a six-nucleotide match to both a V gene segment and a J gene segment. A rearrangement counted as productive if the CDR3 had no stop codons and remained in frame with V and J, and every other rearrangement counted as non-productive. CDR3 was defined by IMGT convention, running from the second conserved V-encoded cysteine to the conserved J-encoded phenylalanine. Sequences without an unambiguous match to a single V gene segment were excluded from the earlier analysis of almost 600 of the donors. An earlier analysis of a few hundred of the donors called V segments functional above 56.7% productive rearrangements and segregating when the between-donor standard deviation exceeded 5%. To diagnose cytomegalovirus status from the catalog of TCR beta chain sequences, a statistical classification framework was built. In a later analysis, V and J genes were assigned by comparing TCR nucleotide sequences against IMGT/GENE-DB human TR gene sequences. A later analysis assigned CDR3 sequences and most-parsimonious VDJ recombination scenarios with the TCRdist pipeline. In a later analysis, each TCR beta chain was defined by its CDR3 amino acid sequence together with its V-gene family, and reads without a unique V-gene family were excluded. To address suspected cross-contamination and a sequencing artifact, a later analysis removed roughly 640 highly shared, low-generation-probability nucleotide sequences. A later analysis calculated a clonal expansion index for each public chain from normalized within-repertoire ranks of inferred template counts. In a later analysis, generation probabilities were computed with a VDJ recombination model fitted to out-of-frame rearrangements, and the resulting probabilities were checked against IGoR. In a later analysis, hypergeometric tests were used to score TCR-TCR, TCR-HLA and TCR-CMV co-occurrence, with a repertoire-size bias correction applied to TCR pairs. To estimate false discovery rates, a later analysis permuted the HLA or CMV assignments 20 times. In a later analysis, co-occurring TCRs were grouped with DBSCAN, and TCRdist sequence similarity was added when clustering was performed within HLA-allele-positive subsets. Co-occurrence clustering excluded repertoires with fewer than 30,000 or more than 120,000 public chains, plus five with anomalous nucleotide sharing. Imported from immuneACCESS, the table was reduced by TCRdb to in-frame sequences with V and J called. These copies leave out some clones; in studies compared against another copy, an unresolved V gene accounts for under half, and the cause of the remainder is not known. That table gives V, J and clone size, and the DNA gave D and trimming. This sample holds 85,000 to 120,000 clones; around 77% were observed only once. 8.5% to 10% of the sample belongs to the ten largest clones.

This sample is part of a study of cytomegalovirus exposure and HLA in healthy donors (dated by TCRdb to 2016 to 2017). Study-level background: In an earlier analysis of under 750 of the donors, approximately 300 Gb of sequence data and approximately 100 million unique TCR beta sequences from some 170 million T cells were reported. An early release covering roughly 600 HLA-typed donors comprised about 300 gigabases of sequencing data and roughly 85 million unique TCR sequences. Of the 300 to 500 genotyped donors, 75% to 85% were placed in the genetic ancestry cluster associated with self-reported Caucasian donors. The study aimed to test whether cataloging public T cell receptors could reveal signatures of past pathogen exposure. The study used immunosequencing to profile the T cell repertoires of hundreds of subjects and linked those repertoires to cytomegalovirus serostatus. Besides the first cohort of some 670 subjects, a separate validation cohort made up of roughly 130 different subjects was used. The study combined high-throughput TCR immunosequencing, statistical association of individual TCRs with disease status, and machine learning to predict cytomegalovirus infection status. To study patterns of TCR occurrence, a later analysis re-analyzed previously published TCR beta repertoires from several hundred donors and added high-resolution HLA genotyping. Rather than using new phenotypic data, the later analysis identified candidate immune exposures from TCR beta sequences and from how often those sequences occurred across donors. In an earlier analysis of a few hundred of the donors, high-throughput TCR beta sequencing was used to judge whether each TCR beta V gene segment behaved as functional or pseudogenic. Donor age, sex, ethnicity and CMV serostatus were collected together with the repertoire data. A later genetic analysis used genome-wide SNP genotypes for 398 of the 666 donors, treating that subset as a discovery cohort. All discovery cohort repertoires had been generated using a single sequencing platform. Class I and class II HLA loci were covered by the typing at four-digit resolution. Typing coverage varied by locus: 629-630 donors for A, B, C, DRB1 and DQB1; around 560 for DQA1; about 590 for DPA1; around 450 for DPB1. A few DR-DQ haplotypes were treated as single units for association and clustering because of strong linkage in the cohort. Among several hundred genotyped donors of the cohort, an average of roughly 230,000 unique TCR beta nucleotide sequences was sequenced per donor, of which approximately 19% were non-productive.

What the study reported, not specific to this receptor: A later analysis found that most CMV-associated TCR beta chains appeared HLA-restricted, with HLA associations seemingly driven largely by CMV exposure. Because HLA typing was missing for some donors at each locus, association tests included only the typed subset. A later genetic analysis associated a missense DCLRE1C variant with V-gene and J-gene trimming of TCR beta chains, and an independent cohort replicated the association. Correlated functional status among segregating V segments might reflect linkage disequilibrium, but an unknown experimental factor could not be ruled out. Most TCR sequences were seen in very few donors, while some public TCRs were found in many individuals. The 87-base-pair reads could not distinguish some IMGT-functional V segments, including TRBV6-2 and TRBV6-3, so those segments were excluded. In a later analysis, TCR association rates were found to vary across HLA loci, with the most associated TCRs seen for DRB1 alleles and the fewest for HLA-C alleles. Strong co-occurrence of HLA alleles, especially DR and DQ, made assigning TCR associations to individual alleles difficult. In a later genetic analysis, fewer N-insertions in productive TCRs were reported among donors in an Asian-associated ancestry cluster than the roughly 700-donor mean. In a later analysis, several top co-occurrence clusters were reported to appear linked to parvovirus B19, influenza, CMV and Epstein-Barr virus. The authors suggested that the approach could potentially be extended to other disease states and immunological phenotypes. Three of the identified cytomegalovirus-associated TCR beta chains were confirmed in vitro to be specific for cytomegalovirus antigens. Sequencing depth was assumed to be roughly uniform across donors in the presence/absence analyses, though that assumption may not hold. Because counts were too low, approximately 15 rarely observed V segments, including chromosome 9 orphons, were excluded from the earlier analysis of 500 to 700 of the donors. Immune exposure information for the cohort was limited to CMV serostatus. Broadly in line with IMGT annotations, most TCR beta V segments showed up in productive rearrangements about 87% or about 30% of the time in an earlier analysis of a few hundred of the donors. A total of about 180 TCR beta chains were listed by the study as associated with cytomegalovirus. A later analysis found that HLA-associated TCR beta chains were more clonally expanded and had lower generation probabilities than equally common non-associated chains. In both the original and validation cohorts, the classifier was reported to diagnose cytomegalovirus status with high specificity and sensitivity. A later analysis associated 15,000 to 20,000 TCR beta sequences with specific HLA alleles at a false discovery rate of 0.05. Only TCR beta chains were sequenced in this cohort, and the absence of alpha or paired-chain data limited detectable features. A cluster of highly shared sequence variants was judged likely to represent a technical artifact of the sequencing pipeline. A further reported finding was that TCR beta sequences accurately predicted the HLA-A and HLA-B alleles for most subjects in the first cohort.

The germline V gene gives CDR1 as SGHVS and CDR2 as FQNEAQ. V lost 9 bases and J lost 7 bases, and the count of bases not matched to a germline gene is 10. Inclusive of the bounding cysteine and phenylalanine, the CDR3 is 14 residues long. The kept DNA is CDR3 alone, 42 bases in frame from the first base. The cohort was made up of 500 to 800 healthy bone marrow donors. Cohort members were all nominally healthy when sampled, although unrecorded immune exposures were likely present. The donor tested CMV seropositive, placing the donor among the approximately 290 seropositive members of the cohort. Every donor gave a peripheral blood sample, and the peripheral blood mononuclear cells from that sample were used for TCR beta sequencing. The Qiagen DNeasy Blood Extraction Kit was used to extract genomic DNA from the blood cell samples.

Sequencing input: PBMCs. The rearranged chain carries TRBV7-8 and TRBJ2-2, with 8 bases in between that match TRBD2. This sequence was found in a male donor in good health and CMV-seropositive. The DNA sequence is given as TGTGCCAGTCTGGCGGGAGGCCGTAGCGGGGAGCTGTTTTTT. This encodes CASLAGGRSGELFF. Supplemented by the reference TRBV7-8 and TRBJ2-2 proteins around the CDR3, the complete variable domain is GAGVSQSPRYKVAKRGQDVALRCDPISGHVSLFWYQQALGQGPEFLTYFQNEAQLDKSGLPSDRFFAERPEGSVSTLKIQRTQQEDSAVYLCASLAGGRSGELFFGEGSRLTVL.